The T cell receptor beta chain described here comes from a study of identical twins. Whole-study findings and limits: A partial confounding effect on zero-insertion analyses could come from invariant MAIT and iNKT cells.

TCRdb recomputed calls from the 5' RACE reads with MiXCR, one row per CDR3 protein. The sample records about 200,000 distinct CDR3 sequences, about 7.5% being singletons. This clonotype was detected ten times or more. Its antigen is as yet unknown. These sequences were also reported in another study, on yellow fever vaccine responses in identical twins. That study adds: Twins reportedly showed a vaccine T cell response that seemed partly convergent and partly personalized.

This receptor was obtained from a woman aged 18 to 35 in good health. The specimen sequenced was memory (CD45RO+) T cells sorted from blood.

CDR3: CASSRSGGLAGVGEQFF. The CDR3 DNA reads TGTGCCAGCAGTCGATCCGGTGGACTAGCGGGGGTGGGGGAGCAGTTCTTC. The V gene is TRBV28, the J gene TRBJ2-1, with 13 bases lining up with TRBD2. This CDR3 is 17 amino acids long. V lost 5 bases, J lost 10 bases, and 14 bases stayed unmatched. Per germline, CDR1 MDHEN and CDR2 SYDVKM. The full variable domain, completed using reference TRBV28 and TRBJ2-1, is DVKVTQSSRYLVKRTGEKVFLECVQDMDHENMFWYRQDPGLGLRLIYFSYDVKMKEKGDIPEGYSVSREKKERFSLILESASTNQTSMYLCASSRSGGLAGVGEQFFGPGTRLTVL.